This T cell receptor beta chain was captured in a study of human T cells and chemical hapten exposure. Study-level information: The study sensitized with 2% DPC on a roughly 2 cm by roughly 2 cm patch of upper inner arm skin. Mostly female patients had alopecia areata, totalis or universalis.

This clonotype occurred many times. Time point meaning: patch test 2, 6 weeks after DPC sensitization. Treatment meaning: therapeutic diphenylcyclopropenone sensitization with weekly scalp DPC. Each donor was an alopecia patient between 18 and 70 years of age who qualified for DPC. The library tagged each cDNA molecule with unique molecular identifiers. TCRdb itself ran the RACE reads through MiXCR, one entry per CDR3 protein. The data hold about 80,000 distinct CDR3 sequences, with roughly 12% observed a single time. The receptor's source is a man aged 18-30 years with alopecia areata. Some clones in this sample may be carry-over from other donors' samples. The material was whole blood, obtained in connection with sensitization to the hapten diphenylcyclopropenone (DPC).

The CDR3 here is CASSLGPGVKAFF. The CDR3 bases are TGTGCCAGCAGCTTAGGCCCAGGGGTAAAAGCTTTCTTT. The chain uses TRBV11-2 and TRBJ1-1, with D perhaps TRBD1 (6 bases). V lost 1 base, J lost 9 bases, and 12 bases lay in between. The germline V gene encodes CDR1 SGHAT and CDR2 FQNNGV. The CDR3 spans 13 residues.